Below, 30 T cell receptor beta chains from the same sample are listed, as sequenced in a study of blood T cells in healthy people across ages. A sample-barcoded 5' primer and a J-beta primer mix were used in a second PCR of roughly 7 to 11 cycles. TCRdb reprocessed the 5' RACE reads with MiXCR, giving one entry per CDR3 protein. Of more than 800,000 distinct CDR3 sequences in the sample, 45% were seen once. The sample taken for sequencing was blood. These receptors originate from a woman aged 60-75 years in good health.

As for this clonotype: A much larger clonotype is one base distant, so this may be a read error. No DNA is shown, since the ends of the CDR3 on it are uncertain; the CDR3 is the one TCRdb lists. The gene calls are TRBV12-3 or TRBV12-4 and TRBJ2-7. Counting both end residues, the CDR3 totals 13 amino acids. This CDR3 reads CASILAVGYEQYF.

CDR3 in DNA: TGTGCCAGCAGCTTAGGGGGGTGGCGGATCCAAGAGACCCAGTACTTC. It codes for CASSLGGWRIQETQYF. The chain employs TRBV7-2 and TRBJ2-5, with D perhaps given as TRBD1 or TRBD2 (5 bases each). The V gene lost 1 base and the J gene lost 1 base, with 13 bases spanning the gap. Germline lookup yields CDR1 SGHTA and CDR2 FQGNSA. The CDR3 covers 16 residues.

V gene TRBV27 combines with J gene TRBJ2-1, with 8 positions matching TRBD2. The CDR3 runs 13 residues. Germline values: CDR1 MNHEY, CDR2 SMNVEV (reference sequence). V was pared by 5 bases and J by 9 bases, with 6 bases of the junction left unmatched. The CDR3, as DNA: TGTGCCAGCAGTCGTAGCGGGGTCCGTGAGCAGTTCTTC. Residues: CASSRSGVREQFF.

The chain combines TRBV5-1 with TRBJ2-1, with 7 bases fitting TRBD1. Trimming at V came to 5 bases and at J to 5 bases, leaving 7 bases not matched to a gene. Germline CDR1 reads SGHRS; CDR2 reads YFSETQ. The CDR3 spans 14 residues. The CDR3 loop reads CASRPYTGDNEQFF. The CDR3 nucleotides are TGCGCCAGCAGACCGTATACAGGGGACAATGAGCAGTTCTTC.

The chain links TRBV7-9 to TRBJ2-7; TRBD2 matches 8 bases. The CDR3 length is 14 residues. The V gene end was trimmed by 6 bases and the J gene end by 3 bases; junction bases not matched to a gene: 7. Germline CDR1 reads SEHNR; CDR2 reads FQNEAQ (reference sequence). CDR3 sequence (DNA): TGTGCCAGCAGTCGGGGGGGACAAATCTACGAGCAGTACTTC. Translation: CASSRGGQIYEQYF.

This clonotype showed up just once. The CDR3 loop is CASSGKWGQGVDEQFF. DNA for the CDR3: TGTGCCAGCAGTGGGAAATGGGGGCAGGGGGTGGATGAGCAGTTCTTC. V is TRBV6-1 and J is TRBJ2-1; 7 bases align to TRBD1. The CDR3 consists of 16 residues. Germline V lookup: CDR1 MNHNS, CDR2 SASEGT. J lost 8 bases, V lost 4 bases, and 14 bases had no gene match.

The genes are TRBV10-3 and TRBJ2-6; D may match TRBD1 or TRBD2 (5 bases each). V was trimmed by 7 bases and J by 1 base, leaving 17 bases between them. The V gene's germline CDR1 is ENHRY and CDR2 SYGVKD. The CDR3 contains 17 residues. The CDR3 is CAINSRGGDSGANVLTF. CDR3 nucleotide sequence: TGTGCCATCAATTCACGGGGCGGTGATTCTGGGGCCAACGTCCTGACTTTC.

V gene TRBV25-1 combines with J gene TRBJ2-1; TRBD1 is a possible D gene (6 bases). The CDR3 runs 13 residues. With 2 bases removed from V and 7 bases from J, the gap between germline ends came to 9 bases. The germline gives CDR1 MGHDK, CDR2 SYGVNS. CDR3 bases: TGTGCCAGCAGTGAAGCAGGGGTAAATGAGCAGTTCTTC. Amino acid sequence: CASSEAGVNEQFF. Looking up the rest from reference TRBV25-1 and TRBJ2-1 gives the full variable domain: EADIYQTPRYLVIGTGKKITLECSQTMGHDKMYWYQQDPGMELHLIHYSYGVNSTEKGDLSSESTVSRIRTEHFPLTLESARPSHTSQYLCASSEAGVNEQFFGPGTRLTVL.

J is TRBJ1-5 and V is TRBV20-1; no definite D call. CDR3 length: 14 residues. The V gene lost 6 bases and the J gene lost 3 bases, with 15 bases spanning the gap. Per germline, CDR1 DFQATT and CDR2 SNEGSKA (reference sequence). CDR3 in DNA: TGCAGTGCCGACGTAGGCCATGACAATCAGCCCCAGCATTTT. Translating it yields CSADVGHDNQPQHF.

This clonotype has a handful of counts. This sequence joins TRBV6-1 and TRBJ2-4; possible D gene TRBD1, 6 bases. The V gene's germline CDR1 is MNHNS and CDR2 SASEGT. The CDR3 is made up of 14 amino acids. Trimming removed 1 base at V and 9 bases at J, with 13 bases between. CDR3 sequence reads: CASSEGTARVIQYF. CDR3 nucleotide sequence: TGTGCCAGCAGTGAAGGGACAGCAAGAGTCATTCAGTACTTC.

In its sample, this clonotype was seen once. DNA for the CDR3: TGCGCCAGCAGCTTCCCCCGGGACAGGGGGCGCGAGTCCTACGAGCAGTACTTC. It codes for CASSFPRDRGRESYEQYF. The V call is TRBV5-1, the J call TRBJ2-7; 12 bases map to TRBD1. Germline V gene lookup returns CDR1 SGHRS and CDR2 YFSETQ. Trimming took 2 bases from V and 1 from J; bases not matched to a gene: 10. This CDR3 spans 18 amino acids. Drawing the rest from reference TRBV5-1 and TRBJ2-7, the complete variable domain is KAGVTQTPRYLIKTRGQQVTLSCSPISGHRSVSWYQQTPGQGLQFLFEYFSETQRNKGNFPGRFSGRQFSNSRSEMNVSTLELGDSALYLCASSFPRDRGRESYEQYFGPGTRLTVT.

This clonotype was found a few times. This chain links TRBV27 with TRBJ2-3, with no clear D. The V end was cut by 8 bases, the J end by 2 bases, with 11 bases between. The length of the CDR3 is 13 residues. Germline V gene sequence: CDR1 MNHEY, CDR2 SMNVEV (reference sequence). The CDR3 sequence is CASSPLTTDTQYF. In DNA form, the CDR3 reads TGTGCCAGCTCTCCGTTGACCACAGATACGCAGTATTTT.

Concerning this clonotype: A much larger clone lies one base from this, so it may be a read error. The genes are TRBV18 and TRBJ2-7; 8 bases agree with TRBD2. V shed 1 base and J 7 bases; nucleotides not matched to a gene: 12. This CDR3 comprises 16 residues. Germline V CDR1 and CDR2: KGHSH, LQKENI. The CDR3 region has the DNA TGTGCCAGCTCACCACAAGCGGGAGAAATCCACAATGAGCAGTACTTC. As protein: CASSPQAGEIHNEQYF.

This chain links TRBV5-1 with TRBJ1-1, with no clear D. Germline V CDR1 and CDR2: SGHRS, YFSETQ. V lost 0 bases, J lost 3 bases, and 6 bases lay in between. CDR3 length equals 13 residues. The CDR3 region has the DNA TGCGCCAGCAGCTTGGATGCAGACACTGAAGCTTTCTTT. Encoded protein: CASSLDADTEAFF. The full variable domain, completed using reference TRBV5-1 and TRBJ1-1, is KAGVTQTPRYLIKTRGQQVTLSCSPISGHRSVSWYQQTPGQGLQFLFEYFSETQRNKGNFPGRFSGRQFSNSRSEMNVSTLELGDSALYLCASSLDADTEAFFGQGTRLTVV.

The genes are TRBV18 and TRBJ2-7; TRBD1 matches 8 bases. The CDR3 contains 15 residues. The germline gives CDR1 KGHSH, CDR2 LQKENI. Trimming at V came to 5 bases and at J to 1 base, leaving 7 bases not matched to a gene. CDR3 sequence: CASSSKGQGSYEQYF. CDR3 coding DNA: TGTGCCAGCTCATCAAAAGGACAGGGTTCCTACGAGCAGTACTTC.

The table lists this clonotype with a few counts. The chain recombines TRBV29-1 with TRBJ2-7; D gene ambiguous. The V gene lost 2 bases and the J gene lost 0 bases, with 8 bases spanning the gap. The CDR3 extends over 13 amino acids. Germline CDR1 SQVTM, CDR2 ANQGSEA. CDR3 residues: CSVEKDYSYEQYF. As DNA, the CDR3 is TGCAGCGTTGAAAAAGATTACTCCTACGAGCAGTACTTC.

This clonotype has a handful of counts. The V call is TRBV3-1, the J call TRBJ2-4, with a weak D call TRBD1 (6 bases). The V end lost 0 bases, the J end lost 6 bases, and 12 bases lay between the germline ends. Germline-derived CDR1 and CDR2 are LGHDT and YNNKEL (reference sequence). The CDR3 totals 15 residues. The CDR3 sequence: CASSQDLAQGNIQYF. DNA for the CDR3: TGTGCCAGCAGCCAAGACTTAGCACAGGGAAACATTCAGTACTTC.

This clonotype was seen more than once but under ten times. In nucleotides, the CDR3 is TGTGCCAGCAGTTTAGGACTAGGAAAGCCCAATGAGCAGTTCTTC. Translated, it gives CASSLGLGKPNEQFF. The V call is TRBV27, the J call TRBJ2-1, with TRBD2 matching 7 bases. The length of the CDR3 is 15 residues. Trimming at V came to 2 bases and at J to 6 bases, leaving 7 bases not matched to a gene. Germline V lookup: CDR1 MNHEY, CDR2 SMNVEV (reference sequence).

This clonotype has only a few counts. This sequence joins TRBV20-1 and TRBJ2-3, with TRBD2 matching over 11 bases. CDR1 and CDR2 (germline): DFQATT, SNEGSKA (reference sequence). The length of the CDR3 is 17 residues. V shed 3 bases, J shed 2 bases, and the junction held 10 bases outside the gene matches. Written as DNA, the CDR3 is TGCAGTGCTAGTGGGCTAGCGGGAGGCTCCTTCACAGATACGCAGTATTTT. It encodes CSASGLAGGSFTDTQYF.

The chain employs TRBV7-9 and TRBJ2-5; D is possibly TRBD2 (7 bases). The CDR3 sequence is 15 residues long. V gave up 4 bases and J gave up 4 bases, with 16 bases separating them. Germline values: CDR1 SEHNR, CDR2 FQNEAQ (reference sequence). The CDR3 DNA reads as TGTGCCAGCAGCTCTACCCGGGGGGCGGGAGAGACCCAGTACTTC. Its protein product is CASSSTRGAGETQYF.

This clonotype was counted a few times. This chain connects TRBV6-6 to TRBJ2-2, with 11 bases that match TRBD2. Germline CDR1 reads MNHNY; CDR2 reads SVGAGI (reference sequence). CDR3 size: 16 residues. With V trimmed by 5 bases and J by 3 bases, 5 bases remained unmatched. CDR3 nucleotides: TGTGCCAGCAGTCCATTGGGACTAGCGGACACCGGGGAGCTGTTTTTT. This translates into CASSPLGLADTGELFF.

This clonotype was picked up many times. This chain joins TRBV7-9 and TRBJ2-3; D is perhaps TRBD1 (6 bases). CDR3 length: 17 amino acids. Trimming took 1 base from V and 4 from J, leaving 18 bases between them. The V gene's germline CDR1 is SEHNR and CDR2 FQNEAQ (reference sequence). The CDR3: CASSLVRQGLRADTQYF. The CDR3, as DNA: TGTGCCAGCAGCTTAGTAAGGCAGGGGCTTCGGGCAGATACGCAGTATTTT.

Concerning this clonotype itself: With a much larger clone just one base away, this may be a read error. The chain carries TRBV20-1 and TRBJ2-7, with D perhaps TRBD2 (6 bases). There are 12 residues in the CDR3. Germline V gives CDR1 DFQATT, CDR2 SNEGSKA (reference sequence). The CDR3 spells CSRERAPREQYF. The CDR3, as DNA: TGCAGCCGCGAGCGGGCCCCTCGGGAGCAGTACTTC.

This clonotype turned up a few times. V gene TRBV29-1 combines with J gene TRBJ2-7; 11 positions match TRBD2. Per germline, CDR1 SQVTM and CDR2 ANQGSEA. The J segment lost 2 bases and the V segment lost 6 bases, leaving 6 bases of the junction unmatched. The CDR3 runs to 14 residues. CDR3 sequence: CSVGTSGFTYEQYF. As DNA, the CDR3 is TGCAGCGTGGGGACTAGCGGATTTACCTACGAGCAGTACTTC.

This chain links TRBV9 with TRBJ2-7, with D maybe TRBD2 (6 bases). Germline CDR1 is SGDLS and CDR2 is YYNGEE. V was pared by 3 bases and J by 2 bases, with 12 bases between. This CDR3 is built from 14 residues. CDR3 loop: CASSAGDSTYEQYF. CDR3 nucleotide sequence: TGTGCCAGCAGCGCCGGGGACTCTACCTACGAGCAGTACTTC.

The chain employs TRBV10-3 and TRBJ2-1; TRBD1 aligns across 10 bases. The CDR3 sequence is 15 residues long. The junction had 10 bases not matched to a gene; V was cut back by 4 bases and J by 10 bases. Germline V CDR1 and CDR2: ENHRY, SYGVKD. The CDR3 DNA reads TGTGCCATCAGTGGGAAGGGGACAGGGGCCTACGAGCAGTTCTTC. The encoded protein is CAISGKGTGAYEQFF.

This clonotype was picked up many times. This sequence joins TRBV6-5 and TRBJ2-6, with D maybe TRBD1 (6 bases). The CDR3 length is 18 residues. Germline CDR1 is MNHEY and CDR2 is SVGAGI. Trimming removed 2 bases from V and 3 bases from J, with 17 bases in between. The DNA for the CDR3 is TGTGCCAGCAGTTACCCACAGGGAGCTGGCTTTGGGGCCAACGTCCTGACTTTC. It yields the protein CASSYPQGAGFGANVLTF.

The V call is TRBV29-1, the J call TRBJ2-7; 9 positions match TRBD1. With V trimmed by 6 bases and J by 1 base, 7 bases remained unmatched. CDR1 is SQVTM and CDR2 is ANQGSEA in the germline V gene. The CDR3 extends over 14 amino acids. Written as DNA, the CDR3 is TGCAGCGTAGCTCGGACAGGGGTTTCCTACGAGCAGTACTTC. This encodes CSVARTGVSYEQYF.

This CDR3 reads CASSQEQDPLYGYTF. The CDR3 region has the DNA TGTGCCAGCAGCCAAGAGCAGGACCCCCTCTATGGCTACACCTTC. The genes are TRBV4-2 and TRBJ1-2; D is unresolved. The CDR3 has 15 residues. Per germline, CDR1 LGHNA and CDR2 YNFKEQ. With 0 bases removed from V and 4 bases from J, the gap between germline ends came to 12 bases.

V is TRBV10-3 and J is TRBJ2-4; either TRBD1 or TRBD2 may fit D (7 bases each). The J call may be faulty, since TRBJ2-5 better matches the DNA end. In germline, CDR1 is ENHRY, CDR2 SYGVKD. The CDR3 totals 15 residues. CDR3 protein: CAISESARGGETQYF. The DNA of the CDR3 is TGTGCCATCAGTGAGTCTGCCAGGGGGGGAGAGACCCAGTACTTC.